This T cell receptor beta chain was sequenced during a study of Tregs in tolerant kidney transplant recipients. Study information: Mixed chimerism was transient after nonmyeloablative marrow transplants from related graft donors.

The germline gives CDR1 LNHDA, CDR2 SQIVND (reference sequence). The ends were cut back, 6 bases at V and 2 bases at J, with 17 bases in the middle. This CDR3 is built from 15 residues. As regards this clone: What it recognizes is unknown.

Some clones are missing from TCRdb's copy, which holds only in-frame ones; the method was immunoSEQ multiplex PCR. The table includes over 15,000 clones, about half detected once. Overall study findings and caveats: Changing PCR primers prevented nucleotide comparison between some patients' samples. Activated donor B cell expansion appeared to reveal the most relevant donor-specific TCRbeta repertoire.

Recipient PBMCs carried a CFSE label and met irradiated graft donor PBMCs for 6 days before FACS sorting. The sample in question was CD4+ T cells from blood cultured with allogeneic cells, obtained before the transplant. The rearrangement joins TRBV19 to TRBJ2-7, with a tentative D call TRBD1 (7 bases). The clonotype comes from a human patient who received a combined kidney and bone marrow transplant. DNA of the CDR3: TGTGCCAGTAGGGGGGGCAGGGGGTTTACCTACGAGCAGTACTTC. Translated, it gives CASRGGRGFTYEQYF. Full variable domain (outside the CDR3, taken from reference TRBV19 and TRBJ2-7): DGGITQSPKYLFRKEGQNVTLSCEQNLNHDAMYWYRQDPGQGLRLIYYSQIVNDFQKGDIAEGYSVSREKKESFPLTVTSAQKNPTAFYLCASRGGRGFTYEQYFGPGTRLTVT.